This record looks at one T cell receptor (beta chain) sequence and its context. Antigen: not known. Per sample, the assay covered 85,000 to 100,000 TCR templates. This table comes from immunoSEQ multiplex PCR, and its TCRdb copy is limited to in-frame clones, with some not included. The sample has some 80,000 clones, around 93% seen once. This entry comes from a study of siplizumab effects on memory and regulatory T cells. General observations from the study: A small minority of alloreactive clones were mapped to unstimulated subsets. Siplizumab significantly reduced alloreactive sequences traceable to unstimulated CD4+ memory cells. Naive versus memory phenotype went unassigned for roughly 75-96% of proliferating CD4+ or CD8+ clones.

Trimming pared 2 bases from V and 1 base from J, leaving 2 bases between. This CDR3 spans 13 amino acids. Germline V CDR1 and CDR2: SGHAT, FQNNGV. This chain uses TRBV11-2 with TRBJ2-2; D not certain. This receptor was identified in a human donor in good health. What was sequenced was CD8+ T cells sorted from blood. CDR3 nucleotides: TGTGCCAGCAGCTTACGGAACACCGGGGAGCTGTTTTTT. Translation: CASSLRNTGELFF.